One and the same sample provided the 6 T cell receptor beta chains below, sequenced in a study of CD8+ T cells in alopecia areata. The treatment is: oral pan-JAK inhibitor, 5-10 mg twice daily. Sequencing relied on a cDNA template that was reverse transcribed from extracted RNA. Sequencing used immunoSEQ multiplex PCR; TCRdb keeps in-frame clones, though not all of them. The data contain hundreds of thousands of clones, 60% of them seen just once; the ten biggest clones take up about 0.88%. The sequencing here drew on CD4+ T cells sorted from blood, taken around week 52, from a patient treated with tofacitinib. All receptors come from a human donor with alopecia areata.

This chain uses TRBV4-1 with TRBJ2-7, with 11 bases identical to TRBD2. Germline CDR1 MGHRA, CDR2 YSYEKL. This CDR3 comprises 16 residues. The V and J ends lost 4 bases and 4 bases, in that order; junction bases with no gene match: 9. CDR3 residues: CASSPSWVAGGYEQYF. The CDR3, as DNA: TGCGCCAGCAGCCCCTCTTGGGTAGCGGGGGGGTACGAGCAGTACTTC.

CDR3: CASSLDRGGDYGYTF. The DNA of the CDR3 is TGTGCCAGCAGTTTAGACAGGGGTGGTGACTATGGCTACACCTTC. The chain recombines TRBV27 with TRBJ1-2, with 8 bases fitting TRBD1. Germline CDR1 MNHEY, CDR2 SMNVEV (reference sequence). The junction had 5 bases not matched to a gene; V was cut back by 2 bases and J by 3 bases. The CDR3 length is 15 residues.

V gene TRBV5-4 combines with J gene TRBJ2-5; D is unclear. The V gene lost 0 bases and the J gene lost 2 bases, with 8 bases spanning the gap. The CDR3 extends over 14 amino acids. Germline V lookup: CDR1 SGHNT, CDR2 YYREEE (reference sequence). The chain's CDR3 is CASSLEPVQETQYF. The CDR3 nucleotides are TGTGCCAGCAGCTTGGAGCCGGTACAAGAGACCCAGTACTTC. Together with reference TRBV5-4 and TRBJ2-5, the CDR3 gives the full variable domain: ETGVTQSPTHLIKTRGQQVTLRCSSQSGHNTVSWYQQALGQGPQFIFQYYREEENGRGNFPPRFSGLQFPNYSSELNVNALELDDSALYLCASSLEPVQETQYFGPGTRLLVL.

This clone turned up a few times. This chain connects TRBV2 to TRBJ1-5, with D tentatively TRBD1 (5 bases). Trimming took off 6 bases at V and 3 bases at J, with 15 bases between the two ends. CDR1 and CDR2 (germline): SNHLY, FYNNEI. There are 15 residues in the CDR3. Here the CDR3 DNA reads TGTGCCAGCAGGAGTGCCCCAGGGCCCAATCAGCCCCAGCATTTT. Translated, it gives CASRSAPGPNQPQHF.

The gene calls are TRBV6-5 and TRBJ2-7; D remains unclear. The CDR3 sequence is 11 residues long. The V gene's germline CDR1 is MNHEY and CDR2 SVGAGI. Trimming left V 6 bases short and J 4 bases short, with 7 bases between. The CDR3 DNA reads TGTGCCAGCAGCGACGTGTACGAGCAGTACTTC. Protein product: CASSDVYEQYF.

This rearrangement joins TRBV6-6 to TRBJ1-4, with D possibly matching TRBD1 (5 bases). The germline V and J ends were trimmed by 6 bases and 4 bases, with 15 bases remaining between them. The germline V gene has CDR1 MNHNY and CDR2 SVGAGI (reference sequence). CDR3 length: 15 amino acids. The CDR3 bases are TGTGCCAGCAGGTTTAGACAGTCACGTAATGAAAAACTGTTTTTT. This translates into CASRFRQSRNEKLFF.